This TCR beta chain was found in a study of cytomegalovirus exposure and HLA in healthy donors. Germline-derived CDR1 and CDR2 are SGHDT and YYEEEE. The CDR3 runs 12 residues. After removal of 4 bases from V and 15 bases from J, the junction contained 10 bases not matched to a gene. The study, taken as a whole, reports: Sequencing likely generated an artifact that appeared as a cluster of highly shared sequence variants.

Use of 60 Vbeta and 13 Jbeta primers characterized the PCR. Clones were read by immunoSEQ multiplex PCR, and TCRdb kept only the in-frame ones, dropping some. The sample includes under 70,000 clones, less than 85% of them seen just once. Comments on this clone: Its antigen remains unknown.

What was sequenced was PBMCs. The V gene is TRBV5-6, the J gene TRBJ2-3; 8 positions match TRBD2. The origin of this receptor is a woman between 55 and 75 years old in good health and CMV-seropositive. The CDR3 region is CASSQGLEAAYF. In DNA form, the CDR3 reads TGTGCCAGCAGCCAGGGACTAGAGGCGGCATATTTT.